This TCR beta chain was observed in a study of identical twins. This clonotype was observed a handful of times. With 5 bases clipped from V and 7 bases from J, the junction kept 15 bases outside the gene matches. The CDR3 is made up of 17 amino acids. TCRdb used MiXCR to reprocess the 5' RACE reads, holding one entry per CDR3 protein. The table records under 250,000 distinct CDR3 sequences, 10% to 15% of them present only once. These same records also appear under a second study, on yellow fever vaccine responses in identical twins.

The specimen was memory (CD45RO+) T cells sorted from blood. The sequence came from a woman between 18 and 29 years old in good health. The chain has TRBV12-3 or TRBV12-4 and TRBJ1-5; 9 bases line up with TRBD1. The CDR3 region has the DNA TGTGCCAGCAGTCCAGGGGGGTACAGGGGGCTGCGGCAGCCCCAGCATTTT. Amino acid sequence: CASSPGGYRGLRQPQHF.